The 27 T cell receptor beta chains presented below share a single source sample, sequenced in a study of blood T cell repertoires in COVID-19. Generated by immunoSEQ multiplex PCR, the TCRdb table keeps only in-frame clones and is missing some. Of around 100,000 clones detected, more than 75% appear once; the ten largest clones hold about 27%. Material for sequencing was peripheral blood. All receptors come from a man between 60 and 70 years old with acute or convalescent COVID-19.

The V call is TRBV9, the J call TRBJ2-5; 8 bases are a match to TRBD1. The CDR3 extends over 14 amino acids. CDR1 is SGDLS, CDR2 YYNGEE, per germline. The V gene end was trimmed by 4 bases and the J gene end by 5 bases; junction bases not matched to a gene: 7. The CDR3 protein is CASSSGQGRETQYF. The DNA of the CDR3 is TGTGCCAGCAGCTCCGGACAGGGCCGTGAGACCCAGTACTTC.

In this sample, this clone turned up once. V and J are TRBV11-2 and TRBJ2-3; D is unclear. The CDR3 extends over 12 amino acids. The germline CDR1 and CDR2 sequences are SGHAT and FQNNGV. V dropped 6 bases and J dropped 3 bases, with 7 bases sitting between them. The CDR3 DNA reads as TGTGCCAGCAGTTTTAATACAGATACGCAGTATTTT. It yields the protein CASSFNTDTQYF.

The genes are TRBV27 and TRBJ1-1; TRBD1 agrees at 8 bases. Germline values: CDR1 MNHEY, CDR2 SMNVEV (reference sequence). This CDR3 has 14 residues. The ends lost 6 bases at V and 2 bases at J; junction bases unmatched: 5. The CDR3 DNA follows: TGTGCCAGCAGGGGACAGGCTCTTAACACTGAAGCTTTCTTT. The encoded protein is CASRGQALNTEAFF.

The chain has TRBV30 and TRBJ1-5, with 7 bases aligning to TRBD1. CDR1 and CDR2 (germline): GTSNPN, SVGIG (reference sequence). The CDR3 length is 15 residues. V was clipped by 4 bases and J by 2 bases; unmatched bases: 8. The CDR3 nucleotides read TGTGCCTGGAACTCAGGGGGTTTGGGCAATCAGCCCCAGCATTTT. Translated, it gives CAWNSGGLGNQPQHF.

The V call is TRBV25-1, the J call TRBJ2-3; 9 nucleotides align to TRBD1. CDR3 length equals 17 residues. The trim removed 3 bases at V and 2 bases at J, leaving 9 bases unmatched. The V gene's germline CDR1 is MGHDK and CDR2 SYGVNS. The CDR3 sequence: CASSDSYRGRNTDTQYF. The CDR3 DNA follows: TGTGCCAGCAGTGATTCCTACAGGGGGCGGAACACAGATACGCAGTATTTT.

The rearrangement joins TRBV28 to TRBJ2-7; 12 bases map to TRBD2. The V and J ends lost 0 bases and 3 bases, in that order; junction bases with no gene match: 6. In germline, CDR1 is MDHEN, CDR2 SYDVKM. This CDR3 has 17 residues. The chain's CDR3 is CASSLWASGRVLYEQYF. The CDR3 DNA sequence: TGTGCCAGCAGTTTATGGGCTAGCGGGAGGGTCCTCTACGAGCAGTACTTC.

The CDR3 loop reads CASSELGPSLNTEAFF. The CDR3 nucleotides read TGTGCCAGCAGTGAACTAGGCCCCTCGCTGAACACTGAAGCTTTCTTT. The V gene is TRBV2, the J gene TRBJ1-1, with D uncertain. Between the trimmed V and J ends, which lost 2 bases and 0 bases, there was a span of 13 bases. Germline CDR1 SNHLY, CDR2 FYNNEI. This CDR3 has 16 residues.

The rearrangement links TRBV4-3 to TRBJ1-1; possibly TRBD1 for D (5 bases). The germline V gene encodes CDR1 LGHNA and CDR2 YSLEER. The V end lost 1 base, the J end lost 5 bases, and 17 bases lay between the germline ends. The CDR3 spans 16 residues. The CDR3 spells CASSQAPQGGGTEAFF. For the CDR3, the DNA is TGCGCCAGCAGCCAAGCACCGCAGGGAGGTGGAACTGAAGCTTTCTTT.

The CDR3 region is CASNLVAGTGELFF. The CDR3 DNA sequence: TGCGCCAGCAATCTAGTAGCGGGGACCGGGGAGCTGTTTTTT. The chain has TRBV5-1 and TRBJ2-2; TRBD2 matches 8 bases. The CDR3 is made up of 14 amino acids. Trimming at V came to 6 bases and at J to 5 bases, leaving 6 bases not matched to a gene. Germline CDR1 reads SGHRS; CDR2 reads YFSETQ.

The chain couples TRBV5-4 to TRBJ2-3, with D possibly being TRBD1 (5 bases). Germline loops: CDR1 SGHNT, CDR2 YYREEE (reference sequence). CDR3 length: 14 residues. V dropped 4 bases and J dropped 4 bases, with 13 bases sitting between them. CDR3 amino acids: CASSPQGGPDTQYF. The DNA for the CDR3 is TGTGCCAGCAGCCCCCAGGGTGGCCCAGATACGCAGTATTTT.

CDR3 DNA sequence: TGCGCCAGCAGCCCGCCAGGCGGGGCCGTGGGAGAAGCTTTCTTT. It codes for CASSPPGGAVGEAFF. V gene TRBV5-1 combines with J gene TRBJ1-1; D perhaps matches TRBD1 (5 bases). The germline V gene has CDR1 SGHRS and CDR2 YFSETQ. The CDR3 has 15 residues. V was pared by 4 bases and J by 8 bases, with 21 bases between.

The rearrangement links TRBV21-1 to TRBJ2-5; the DNA was not used to check the table's D call, TRBD2. TRBV21-1 is tagged as a pseudogene. The CDR3 runs 17 residues. CDR3 loop: CASGYHLGRAKQETQYF. The CDR3 nucleotides read TGTGCCAGCGGCTACCACCTCGGGAGGGCTAAACAAGAGACCCAGTACTTC.

This clone has more than one count but fewer than ten. The V and J genes are TRBV5-1 and TRBJ2-3, with 7 bases that match TRBD1. The germline CDR1 and CDR2 sequences are SGHRS and YFSETQ. CDR3 length equals 16 residues. V was pared by 4 bases and J by 1 base, with 9 bases of the junction left unmatched. As DNA, the CDR3 is TGCGCCAGCAGCCTCAGACAGGGTTCGGGCACAGATACGCAGTATTTT. It is translated as CASSLRQGSGTDTQYF.

The rearrangement uses TRBV10-3 and TRBJ1-4; D gene unclear. Germline loops: CDR1 ENHRY, CDR2 SYGVKD. CDR3 length: 12 amino acids. Trimming took off 4 bases at V and 8 bases at J, with 8 bases between the two ends. CDR3 in amino acids: CAISASVEKLFF. The CDR3 region has the DNA TGTGCCATCAGTGCTAGTGTAGAAAAACTGTTTTTT.

The CDR3 DNA follows: TGTGCCAGCAGTTCCAGATTACAGGGGACCCAGTACTTC. Protein sequence: CASSSRLQGTQYF. V gene TRBV11-2 combines with J gene TRBJ2-5; TRBD1 is a possible D gene (6 bases). This CDR3 is 13 amino acids long. V was trimmed by 6 bases and J by 7 bases, leaving 15 bases between them. Germline assignment: CDR1 SGHAT and CDR2 FQNNGV.

This chain uses TRBV27 with TRBJ2-7, with D perhaps matching TRBD2 (6 bases). Trimming stripped 8 bases from V and 5 bases from J, with 19 bases between. CDR3 length: 14 residues. Germline CDR1 is MNHEY and CDR2 is SMNVEV (reference sequence). CDR3 sequence: CASRQSTGVNEQYV. In DNA form, the CDR3 reads TGTGCCAGCCGCCAATCAACGGGAGTAAACGAGCAGTACGTC.

The chain employs TRBV7-2 and TRBJ1-2, with a possible D match to TRBD1 (6 bases). The CDR3 is made up of 15 amino acids. The germline V and J ends were trimmed by 3 bases and 4 bases, with 15 bases remaining between them. Germline values: CDR1 SGHTA, CDR2 FQGNSA. As DNA, the CDR3 is TGTGCCAGCAGCTTGAGCGTGGACAGAATCTATGGCTACACCTTC. Protein: CASSLSVDRIYGYTF.

This clone was seen only a few times. The chain uses TRBV2 and TRBJ1-5; no clear D. V lost 3 bases, J lost 5 bases, and 11 bases lay in between. Looked up from germline, CDR1 is SNHLY and CDR2 is FYNNEI. This CDR3 region has 14 residues. CDR3 DNA sequence: TGTGCCAGCAGTGACGGACTCCCCGATCAGCCCCAGCATTTT. It encodes CASSDGLPDQPQHF.

This sequence joins TRBV11-3 and TRBJ1-1; D is possibly TRBD1 (5 bases). Germline CDR1 reads SGHNT; CDR2 reads YENEEA. The V and J ends lost 7 bases and 8 bases respectively, with 11 bases between them. CDR3 length: 11 residues. CDR3: CASTLGREAFF. DNA for the CDR3: TGTGCCAGCACCCTGGGGCGGGAAGCTTTCTTT.

The V and J genes are TRBV3-1 (or the pseudogene TRBV3-2) and TRBJ1-6; TRBD1 is a possible D gene (5 bases). V was shortened by 0 bases and J by 3 bases, with 18 bases between the two germline ends. Germline V gene lookup returns CDR1 LGHDT and CDR2 YNNKEL (reference sequence). This CDR3 has 19 amino acids. CDR3 nucleotide sequence: TGTGCCAGCAGCCAAGAAGGGGCCAGGGTAGCAAACTATAATTCACCCCTCCACTTT. Its protein product is CASSQEGARVANYNSPLHF.

V usage is TRBV3-1 (or the pseudogene TRBV3-2) and J usage is TRBJ2-7, with TRBD2 identical over 11 bases. The CDR3 has 14 amino acids. The trim removed 3 bases at V and 6 bases at J, leaving 4 bases unmatched. Germline loops: CDR1 LGHDT, CDR2 YNNKEL (reference sequence). The CDR3 DNA reads TGTGCCAGCAGCCAGGGGGGGACTAGCGGCGAGCAGTACTTC. Its protein product is CASSQGGTSGEQYF.

This chain joins TRBV28 and TRBJ1-4; D unresolved. Germline loops: CDR1 MDHEN, CDR2 SYDVKM. The V and J ends lost 3 bases and 13 bases respectively, with 12 bases between them. The CDR3 runs to 12 residues. In nucleotides, the CDR3 is TGTGCCAGCAGTTTGGAGCCCGTTGGACTGTTTTTT. Translation gives CASSLEPVGLFF.

The V gene is TRBV2, the J gene TRBJ2-5; 9 bases are a match to TRBD1. The CDR3 has 15 amino acids. CDR1 and CDR2 from the germline V gene are SNHLY and FYNNEI. V lost 5 bases, J lost 5 bases, and 9 bases stayed unmatched. CDR3 nucleotides: TGTGCCAGCAGTTCCCGACAGGGGGTCGAGGAGACCCAGTACTTC. Protein: CASSSRQGVEETQYF.

The rearrangement links TRBV6-5 to TRBJ1-1; 7 nucleotides match TRBD1. Germline CDR1 reads MNHEY; CDR2 reads SVGAGI. The CDR3 extends over 13 amino acids. The ends lost 2 bases at V and 5 bases at J; junction bases unmatched: 2. Written as DNA, the CDR3 is TGTGCCAGCAGTTACCGGGGACAGACTGAAGCTTTCTTT. Residues: CASSYRGQTEAFF.

V is TRBV21-1 and J is TRBJ2-2; the table's D call TRBD2 went unverified against the DNA. TRBV21-1 is a listed pseudogene. The CDR3 is made up of 16 amino acids. CDR3 nucleotide sequence: TGTGCCAGCAGCAAAGTTCGGGGATCGAACACCGGGGAGCTGTTTTTT. It codes for CASSKVRGSNTGELFF.

Remarks on this clone: A junction boundary mismatches the germline segment, possibly from a read error. The rearrangement links TRBV30 to TRBJ2-3; 7 nucleotides match TRBD1. From germline, CDR1 is GTSNPN and CDR2 SVGIG (reference sequence). This CDR3 comprises 11 residues. CDR3 DNA: TGTGCCTGGAGTGTACCTGGACAGGCACATTTT. Translation gives CAWSVPGQAHF. Supplemented by reference TRBV30 and TRBJ2-3, the full variable domain reads SQTIHQWPATLVQPVGSPLSLECTVEGTSNPNLYWYRQAAGRGLQLLFYSVGIGQISSEVPQNLSASRPQDRQFILSSKKLLLSDSGFYLCAWSVPGQAHFGPGTRLTVL.

The V and J genes are TRBV7-9 and TRBJ2-7; a weak D match, TRBD2 (6 bases). The CDR3 spans 14 residues. Trimming took off 3 bases at V and 5 bases at J, with 14 bases between the two ends. Germline-derived CDR1 and CDR2 are SEHNR and FQNEAQ (reference sequence). The CDR3 loop is CASSFWRDSNEQYF. DNA of the CDR3: TGTGCCAGCAGCTTCTGGAGGGACTCGAACGAGCAGTACTTC.